The text below deals with one T cell receptor beta chain. This clone's antigen is unknown. No clone much larger than this one lies a single base away; base qualities are absent. Whole blood was collected in K2EDTA tubes by collaborating institutions according to the institutions' own protocols. For TCRbeta analysis, collaborators shipped samples in one of three forms: frozen whole blood, isolated PBMCs, or DNA extracted from either of those sample types. V is pared back by 6 bases and J by 2 bases, with 17 bases lying between the germline termini. The germline V gene sets CDR1 to WSHSY and CDR2 to SAAADI. The CDR3 runs 15 amino acids, cysteine and phenylalanine included. Of all the DNA, just the CDR3 is kept, 45 bases in frame from base 1. TCRbeta CDR3 regions were amplified from genomic DNA using the immunoSEQ Assay, a bias-controlled multiplex PCR. In the original analysis: The number of nucleated cells in each sample was estimated by amplification of reference gene primers within the assay. Sequence reads were collapsed and filtered to measure the absolute abundance of every unique TCRbeta CDR3 rearrangement. For each sample, productive Simpson clonality was calculated as the square root of Simpson's diversity index across productive rearrangements. TCRdb retrieved this table from immuneACCESS and kept in-frame rearrangements only. Not all clones are present; in checked studies, unresolved V genes account for under half, and no reason is known for the remainder. V, J and clone size are taken as reported in that table, and D and trimming were inferred from the DNA itself. This sample gives about 97,000 clones in total; approximately 89% of them show up just once. Clones ranked in the top ten supply roughly 11% of the sample.

The data originate from a study of blood T cell repertoires in COVID-19 (TCRdb year 2020). Regarding the complete study: Collaborator samples came from the United States, Italy and Spain and covered acute and convalescent phases of COVID-19. The prospective study material was composed of cDNA or gDNA derived from T cells, B-cell-depleted T cells, or PBMCs. Subjects who had been exposed to COVID-19, were actively infected with it, or had recovered from it provided the deeply sampled blood TCRbeta repertoires that made up the dataset. The repertoires were made available in a free public database intended to serve as a resource for research on the immune response to SARS-CoV-2. The samples were drawn from two sources: the first 160 participants of the ongoing ImmuneRACE study, and 1,000 to 1,500 subjects contributed by 6 global collaborators. The sample metadata nearly always contained a de-identified subject ID, COVID-19 status, age in years and sex. Where available, HLA class I and class II types were taken from metadata supplied by the sample provider and were not determined by assay-based typing.

Here is what the overall study found, with its caveats: The amount of clinical and demographic metadata varied by source and participant and was provided uncurated.

What was sequenced was peripheral blood. The receptor was isolated from a woman between 25 and 40 years old with acute or convalescent COVID-19. Rearrangement joined TRBV10-2 to TRBJ2-7; the D gene is perhaps TRBD1, from 5 matching bases. The DNA sequence is as follows: TGCGCCAGCAGCGACCTCAGGACAATAACCTACGAGCAGTACTTC. Translated, it gives CASSDLRTITYEQYF.